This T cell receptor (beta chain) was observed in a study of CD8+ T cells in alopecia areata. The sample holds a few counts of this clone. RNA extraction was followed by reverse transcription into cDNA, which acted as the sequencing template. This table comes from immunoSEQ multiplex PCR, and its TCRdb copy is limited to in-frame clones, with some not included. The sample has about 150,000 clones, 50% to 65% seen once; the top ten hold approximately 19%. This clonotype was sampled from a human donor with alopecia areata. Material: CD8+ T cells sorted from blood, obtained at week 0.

CDR3 bases: TGCGCCAGCAGTTGGGTTGGAACTACCTATGGCTACACCTTC. Translated: CASSWVGTTYGYTF. J is TRBJ1-2 and V is TRBV5-1; D is uncertain. The CDR3 is 14 amino acids. Germline values: CDR1 SGHRS, CDR2 YFSETQ. Trimming stripped 5 bases from V and 4 bases from J, with 15 bases between.